These T cell receptor beta chains were read from a single sample in a study of a mutant IDH1 vaccine in newly diagnosed glioma. Sequenced by immunoSEQ multiplex PCR; TCRdb stores in-frame clones only, minus some. The sample carries around 62,000 clones, around nine tenths recorded once. Their specific antigens are unknown. The sample in question was PBMCs, obtained from a glioma patient whose treatment included an IDH1 peptide vaccine. Receptors were obtained from a man aged 35 to 55 with glioma. Both conserved end residues are part of each CDR3. D genes are given only for firm matches. Expanded clones are given a class, and other clones once, few, many or no size at all.

V	J	size	D	CDR3	DNA
TRBV4-3	TRBJ1-1	-	-	CASSQGLLLASNTEAFF	TGCGCCAGCAGCCAAGGTCTCCTGCTGGCCTCGAACACTGAAGCTTTCTTT
TRBV5-1	TRBJ2-1	-	TRBD2	CASSQGLAGRPVQFF	TGCGCCAGCAGCCAAGGACTAGCGGGGCGTCCGGTGCAGTTCTTC
TRBV28	TRBJ2-4	-	-	CASSSEPRADIQYF	TGTGCCAGCAGTTCTGAGCCCCGGGCGGACATTCAGTACTTC
TRBV6-4	TRBJ1-1	-	-	CASSEQGNTEAFF	TGTGCCAGCAGTGAACAGGGGAACACTGAAGCTTTCTTT
TRBV28	TRBJ2-3	few	-	CASSTPAARESGTQYF	TGTGCCAGCAGCACCCCCGCGGCCAGGGAAAGTGGTACGCAGTATTTT
TRBV7-3	TRBJ2-1	-	-	CASSLTRLPSNEQFF	TGTGCCAGCAGCTTAACACGCCTTCCTAGCAATGAGCAGTTCTTC
TRBV19	TRBJ2-1	-	-	CASSIGWEQFF	TGTGCCAGTAGTATTGGGTGGGAGCAGTTCTTC
TRBV5-6	TRBJ2-5	-	-	CASSLVGSQETQYF	TGTGCCAGCAGCTTGGTGGGCAGCCAAGAGACCCAGTACTTC
TRBV9	TRBJ2-1	-	TRBD2	CASSVLAGENEQFF	TGTGCCAGCAGCGTTCTAGCGGGAGAAAATGAGCAGTTCTTC
TRBV7-9	TRBJ1-2	-	TRBD1	CASSLGGQGSNYGYTF	TGTGCCAGCAGCTTAGGGGGACAGGGTTCTAACTATGGCTACACCTTC
TRBV7-2	TRBJ2-7	-	TRBD1	CASSPIGGVDEQYF	TGTGCCAGCAGCCCGATAGGGGGCGTGGACGAGCAGTACTTC
TRBV5-1	TRBJ2-7	-	-	CASSLLDGTYEQYF	TGCGCCAGCAGCTTGCTCGACGGAACCTACGAGCAGTACTTC
TRBV9	TRBJ2-3	-	-	CASSVVGTDTQYF	TGTGCCAGCAGCGTAGTCGGGACAGATACGCAGTATTTT
TRBV19	TRBJ2-3	-	-	CASSILDTDTQYF	TGTGCCAGTAGTATTCTAGACACAGATACGCAGTATTTT
TRBV5-6	TRBJ2-3	-	TRBD2	CASSLGLAGGADTQYF	TGTGCCAGCAGCTTGGGGCTAGCGGGGGGCGCAGATACGCAGTATTTT
TRBV14	TRBJ2-2	-	-	CASSQRGGTGPGELFF	TGTGCCAGCAGCCAACGTGGGGGAACAGGGCCCGGGGAGCTGTTTTTT
TRBV7-3	TRBJ2-1	-	TRBD2	CASSLTGGNTYNEQFF	TGTGCCAGCAGCTTAACGGGGGGGAACACCTACAATGAGCAGTTCTTC
TRBV27	TRBJ1-5	-	-	CASSLRAGAHDPNQPQHF	TGTGCCAGCAGTTTAAGGGCCGGCGCTCACGACCCCAATCAGCCCCAGCATTTT
TRBV28	TRBJ2-1	-	-	CASSFGGTNYNEQFF	TGTGCCAGCAGTTTCGGGGGGACAAACTACAATGAGCAGTTCTTC
TRBV30	TRBJ2-5	once	-	CARGGGETQYF	TGTGCCCGGGGTGGGGGGGAGACCCAGTACTTC
TRBV5-1	TRBJ2-1	-	-	CATTEGAAGYNEQFF	TGCGCCACAACTGAAGGAGCGGCGGGCTACAATGAGCAGTTCTTC
TRBV29-1	TRBJ1-1	-	-	CSGGTTGTEAFF	TGCAGCGGCGGGACAACTGGCACTGAAGCTTTCTTT
TRBV5-1	TRBJ2-3	-	TRBD1	CASSLRQGFSDTQYF	TGCGCCAGCAGCCTGCGACAGGGATTTTCAGATACGCAGTATTTT
TRBV5-1	TRBJ2-1	-	-	CASSHLGGSNEQFF	TGCGCCAGCAGCCATCTTGGGGGTTCTAATGAGCAGTTCTTC
TRBV2	TRBJ1-4	few	TRBD1	CASRDPGQTEKLFF	TGTGCCAGCAGGGATCCGGGACAGACTGAAAAACTGTTTTTT
TRBV28	TRBJ2-7	-	TRBD2	CASSPAAAGGPGEQYF	TGTGCCAGCAGCCCCGCTGCAGCGGGAGGGCCTGGGGAGCAGTACTTC
TRBV6-1	TRBJ1-4	-	-	CASSEAGGVSKLFF	TGTGCCAGCAGTGAAGCTGGGGGAGTTTCAAAACTGTTTTTT